Described below is a single TCR beta chain sequence and its context. Its antigen is unidentified. The sample belongs to a study of T cell responses to AZD1222 COVID-19 vaccine. Study observations and caveats: Variant regions that are unmutated are reportedly the target of nearly half of spike-specific TCRs. Mostly white British, mostly female donors; authors suggested clonal diversity may be underestimated. Across spike, vaccine-associated CD4 TCRs were found, dominant at 160-218 and 743-854.

TCRdb's table, derived via immunoSEQ multiplex PCR, lists solely in-frame clones and lacks some. The table includes about 90,000 clones, almost 90% detected once. The receptor was derived from an adult in good health. The source was peripheral blood, collected on day 0 of MenACWY control vaccination.

DNA for the CDR3: TGTGCCAGCAGTTCGGGGGGGCCGTCCTACAATGAGCAGTTCTTC. It codes for CASSSGGPSYNEQFF. This rearrangement joins TRBV6-2 or TRBV6-3 to TRBJ2-1, with 8 nucleotides matching TRBD2. Germline CDR1 and CDR2: MNHEY and SVGEGT. The CDR3 spans 15 residues. The V gene end was trimmed by 4 bases and the J gene end by 1 base; junction bases not matched to a gene: 3.